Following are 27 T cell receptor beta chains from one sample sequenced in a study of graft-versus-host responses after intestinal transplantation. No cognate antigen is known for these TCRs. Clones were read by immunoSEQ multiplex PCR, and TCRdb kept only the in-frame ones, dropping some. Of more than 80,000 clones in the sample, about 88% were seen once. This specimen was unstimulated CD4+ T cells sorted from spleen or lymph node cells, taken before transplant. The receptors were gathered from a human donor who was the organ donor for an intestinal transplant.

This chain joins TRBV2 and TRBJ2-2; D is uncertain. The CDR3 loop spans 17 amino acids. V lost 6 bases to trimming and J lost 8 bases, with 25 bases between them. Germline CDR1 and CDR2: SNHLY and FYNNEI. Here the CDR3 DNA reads TGTGCCAGCAGCCTTCGCCCATTGTCGCTCCCCGAGGGGGAGCTGTTTTTT. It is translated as CASSLRPLSLPEGELFF.

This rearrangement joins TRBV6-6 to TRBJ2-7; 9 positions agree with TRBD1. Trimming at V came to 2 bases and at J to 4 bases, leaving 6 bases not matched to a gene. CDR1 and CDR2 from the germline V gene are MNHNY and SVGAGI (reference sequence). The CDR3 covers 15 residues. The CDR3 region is CASSYRGTGSYEQYF. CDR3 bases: TGTGCCAGCAGTTACCGGGGGACAGGGTCTTACGAGCAGTACTTC.

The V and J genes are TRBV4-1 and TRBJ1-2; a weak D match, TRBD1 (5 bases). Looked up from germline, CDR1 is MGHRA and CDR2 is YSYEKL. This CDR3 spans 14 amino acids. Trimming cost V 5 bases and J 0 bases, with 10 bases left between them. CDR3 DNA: TGCGCCAGCAGCATGACAGCTACTAACTATGGCTACACCTTC. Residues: CASSMTATNYGYTF.

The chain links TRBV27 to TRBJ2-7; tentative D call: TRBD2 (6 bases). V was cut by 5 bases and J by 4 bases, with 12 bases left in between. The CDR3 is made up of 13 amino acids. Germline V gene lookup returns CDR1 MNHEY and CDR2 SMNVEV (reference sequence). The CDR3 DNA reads TGTGCCAGCAGTCCAGGGCGGGATTACGAGCAGTACTTC. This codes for CASSPGRDYEQYF.

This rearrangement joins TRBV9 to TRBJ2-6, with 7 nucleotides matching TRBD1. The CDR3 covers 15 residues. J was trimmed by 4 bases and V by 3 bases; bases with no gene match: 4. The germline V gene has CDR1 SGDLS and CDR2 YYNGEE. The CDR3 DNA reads TGTGCCAGCAGCGCTACAGGGGAAGGGGCCAACGTCCTGACTTTC. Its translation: CASSATGEGANVLTF.

The CDR3 coding sequence is TGTGCCATCAGTGAGTCGACAGGGGGCGAAAAACTGTTTTTT. It is translated as CAISESTGGEKLFF. V usage is TRBV10-3 and J usage is TRBJ1-4; TRBD1 agrees at 10 bases. The V gene's germline CDR1 is ENHRY and CDR2 SYGVKD. This CDR3 comprises 14 residues. Unmatched junction bases numbered 0, after V lost 0 bases and J lost 8 bases.

The CDR3 coding sequence is TGTGCCTGGATCCGCCGGCGGGAGCGGGAGACCCAGTACTTC. Translated: CAWIRRRERETQYF. The chain couples TRBV30 to TRBJ2-5; 7 nucleotides align to TRBD2. The junction had 10 bases not matched to a gene; V was cut back by 4 bases and J by 5 bases. Germline V gene sequence: CDR1 GTSNPN, CDR2 SVGIG (reference sequence). The CDR3 is 14 amino acids.

This chain's CDR3 is CASSFYLGQGKNQPQHF. CDR3 in DNA: TGTGCCAGCAGTTTCTACCTCGGACAGGGGAAGAACCAGCCCCAGCATTTT. J is TRBJ1-5 and V is TRBV27, with 9 bases aligning to TRBD1. Trimming at V came to 3 bases and at J to 7 bases, leaving 13 bases not matched to a gene. This CDR3 has 17 residues. Germline V gene sequence: CDR1 MNHEY, CDR2 SMNVEV (reference sequence).

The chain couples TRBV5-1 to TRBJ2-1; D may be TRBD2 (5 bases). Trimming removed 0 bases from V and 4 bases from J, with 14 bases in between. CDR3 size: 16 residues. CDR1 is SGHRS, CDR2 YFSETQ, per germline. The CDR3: CASSLDGVEVYNEQFF. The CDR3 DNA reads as TGCGCCAGCAGCTTGGACGGGGTTGAGGTGTACAATGAGCAGTTCTTC.

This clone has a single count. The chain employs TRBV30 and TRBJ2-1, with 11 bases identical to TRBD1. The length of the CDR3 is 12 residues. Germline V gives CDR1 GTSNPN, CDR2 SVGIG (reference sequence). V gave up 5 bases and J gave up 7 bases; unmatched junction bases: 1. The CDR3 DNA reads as TGTGCCTGGGGACAGGGGGCGAATGAGCAGTTCTTC. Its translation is CAWGQGANEQFF.

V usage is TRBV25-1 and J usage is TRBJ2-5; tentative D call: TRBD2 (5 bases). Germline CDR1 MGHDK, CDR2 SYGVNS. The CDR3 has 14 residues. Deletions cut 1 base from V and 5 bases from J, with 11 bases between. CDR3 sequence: CASSESGDLETQYF. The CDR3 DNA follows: TGTGCCAGCAGTGAATCCGGGGATTTGGAGACCCAGTACTTC.

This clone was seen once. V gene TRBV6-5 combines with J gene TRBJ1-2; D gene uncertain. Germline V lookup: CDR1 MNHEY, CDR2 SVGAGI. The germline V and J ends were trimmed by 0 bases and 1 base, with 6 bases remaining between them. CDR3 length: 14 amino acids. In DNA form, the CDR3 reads TGTGCCAGCAGTTACTCGCCGGGTAACTATGGCTACACCTTC. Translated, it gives CASSYSPGNYGYTF.

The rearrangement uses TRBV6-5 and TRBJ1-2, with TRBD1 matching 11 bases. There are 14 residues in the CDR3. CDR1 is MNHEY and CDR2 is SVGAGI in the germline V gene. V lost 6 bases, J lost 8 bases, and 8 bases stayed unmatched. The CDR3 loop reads CASRTGTGGSGYTF. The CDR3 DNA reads TGTGCCAGCAGAACCGGGACAGGGGGTTCGGGCTACACCTTC.

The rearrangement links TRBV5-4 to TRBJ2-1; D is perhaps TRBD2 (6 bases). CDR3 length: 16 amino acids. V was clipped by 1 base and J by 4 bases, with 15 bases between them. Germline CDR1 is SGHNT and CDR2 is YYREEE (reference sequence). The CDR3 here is CASSLLAGRRYNEQFF. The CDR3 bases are TGTGCCAGCAGCTTGCTCGCAGGGAGGAGGTACAATGAGCAGTTCTTC.

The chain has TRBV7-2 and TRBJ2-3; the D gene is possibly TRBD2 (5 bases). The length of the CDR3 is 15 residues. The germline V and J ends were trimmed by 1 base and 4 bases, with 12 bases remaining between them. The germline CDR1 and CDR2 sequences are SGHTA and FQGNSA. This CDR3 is CASSLGSGRPDTQYF. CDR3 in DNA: TGTGCCAGCAGCTTAGGGTCGGGAAGGCCAGATACGCAGTATTTT. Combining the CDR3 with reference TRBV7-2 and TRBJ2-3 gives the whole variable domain GAGVSQSPSNKVTEKGKDVELRCDPISGHTALYWYRQSLGQGLEFLIYFQGNSAPDKSGLPSDRFSAERTGGSVSTLTIQRTQQEDSAVYLCASSLGSGRPDTQYFGPGTRLTVL.

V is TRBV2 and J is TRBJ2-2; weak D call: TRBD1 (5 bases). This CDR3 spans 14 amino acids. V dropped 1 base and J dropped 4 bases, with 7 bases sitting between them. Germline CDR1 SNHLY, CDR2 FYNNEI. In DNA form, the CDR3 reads TGTGCCAGCAGTGAAGTGGGGCGCACCGGGGAGCTGTTTTTT. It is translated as CASSEVGRTGELFF.

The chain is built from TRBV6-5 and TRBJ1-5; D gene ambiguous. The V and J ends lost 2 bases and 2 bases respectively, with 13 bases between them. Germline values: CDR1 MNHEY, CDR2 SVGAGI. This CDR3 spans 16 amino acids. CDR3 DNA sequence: TGTGCCAGCAGTTACCTTTCGGGTCGGGGCAATCAGCCCCAGCATTTT. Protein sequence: CASSYLSGRGNQPQHF.

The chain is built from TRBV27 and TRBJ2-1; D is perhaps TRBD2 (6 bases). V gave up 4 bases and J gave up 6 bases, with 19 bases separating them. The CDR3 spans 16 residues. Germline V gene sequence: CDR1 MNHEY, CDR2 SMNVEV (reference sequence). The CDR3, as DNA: TGTGCCAGCAGTTACCGGTGGGACTTAACCACCAATGAGCAGTTCTTC. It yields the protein CASSYRWDLTTNEQFF.

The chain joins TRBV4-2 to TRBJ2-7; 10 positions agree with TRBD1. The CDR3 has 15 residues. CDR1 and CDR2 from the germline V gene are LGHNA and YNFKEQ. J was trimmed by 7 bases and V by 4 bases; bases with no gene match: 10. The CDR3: CASSPGGTGVGEQYF. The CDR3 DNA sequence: TGTGCCAGCAGCCCCGGCGGGACAGGGGTTGGAGAGCAGTACTTC.

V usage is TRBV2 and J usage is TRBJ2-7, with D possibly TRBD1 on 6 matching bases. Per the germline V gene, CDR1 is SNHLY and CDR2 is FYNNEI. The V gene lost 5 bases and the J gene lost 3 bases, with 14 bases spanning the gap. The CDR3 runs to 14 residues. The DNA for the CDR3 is TGTGCCAGCAGTCGGCGTCAGGGGTTCTACGAGCAGTACTTC. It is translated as CASSRRQGFYEQYF.

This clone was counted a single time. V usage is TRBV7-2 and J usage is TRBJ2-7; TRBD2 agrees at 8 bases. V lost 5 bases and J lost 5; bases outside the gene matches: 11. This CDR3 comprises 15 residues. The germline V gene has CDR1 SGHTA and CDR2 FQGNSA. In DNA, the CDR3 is TGTGCCAGCAGCACCGAAGGGACTAGAGTCGACGAGCAGTACTTC. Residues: CASSTEGTRVDEQYF. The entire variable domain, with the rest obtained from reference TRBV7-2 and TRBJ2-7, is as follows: GAGVSQSPSNKVTEKGKDVELRCDPISGHTALYWYRQSLGQGLEFLIYFQGNSAPDKSGLPSDRFSAERTGGSVSTLTIQRTQQEDSAVYLCASSTEGTRVDEQYFGPGTRLTVT.

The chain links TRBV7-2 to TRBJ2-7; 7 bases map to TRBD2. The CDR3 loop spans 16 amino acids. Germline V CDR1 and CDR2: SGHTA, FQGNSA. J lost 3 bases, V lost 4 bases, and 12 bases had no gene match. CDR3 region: CASSSARTRTLYEQYF. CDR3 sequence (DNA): TGTGCCAGCAGCTCAGCGCGGACTAGGACCCTCTACGAGCAGTACTTC.

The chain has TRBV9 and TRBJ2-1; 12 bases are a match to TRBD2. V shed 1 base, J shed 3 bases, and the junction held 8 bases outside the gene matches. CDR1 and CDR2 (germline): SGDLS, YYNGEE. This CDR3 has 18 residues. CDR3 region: CASSVSSSGRAIYNEQFF. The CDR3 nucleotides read TGTGCCAGCAGCGTAAGTTCTAGCGGGAGGGCCATCTACAATGAGCAGTTCTTC.

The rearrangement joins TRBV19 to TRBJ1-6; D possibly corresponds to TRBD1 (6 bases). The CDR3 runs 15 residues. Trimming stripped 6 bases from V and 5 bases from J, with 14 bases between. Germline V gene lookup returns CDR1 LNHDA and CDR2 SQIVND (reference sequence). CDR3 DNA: TGTGCCAGTAGCCTGCCTGGACAGCATAATTCACCCCTCCACTTT. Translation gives CASSLPGQHNSPLHF.

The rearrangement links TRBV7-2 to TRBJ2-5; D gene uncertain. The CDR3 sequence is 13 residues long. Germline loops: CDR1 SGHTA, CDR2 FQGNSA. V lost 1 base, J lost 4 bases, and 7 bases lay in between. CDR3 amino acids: CASSLERLETQYF. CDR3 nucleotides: TGTGCCAGCAGCTTAGAACGGTTAGAGACCCAGTACTTC.

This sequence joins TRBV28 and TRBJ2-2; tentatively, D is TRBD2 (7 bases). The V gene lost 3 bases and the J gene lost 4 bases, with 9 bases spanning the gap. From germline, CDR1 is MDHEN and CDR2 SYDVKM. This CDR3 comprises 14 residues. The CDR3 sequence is CASSFRGGTGELFF. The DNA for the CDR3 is TGTGCCAGCAGTTTTAGGGGGGGCACCGGGGAGCTGTTTTTT.

Here the CDR3 DNA reads TGTGCCAGCAGCTTAACAGCTATGGAGTCCGGCTACAATGAGCAGTTCTTC. Encoded protein: CASSLTAMESGYNEQFF. The chain has TRBV7-3 and TRBJ2-1; D unclear. This CDR3 has 17 amino acids. CDR1 is SGHTA and CDR2 is FQGTGA in the germline V gene. Deletions cut 0 bases from V and 3 bases from J, with 15 bases between.